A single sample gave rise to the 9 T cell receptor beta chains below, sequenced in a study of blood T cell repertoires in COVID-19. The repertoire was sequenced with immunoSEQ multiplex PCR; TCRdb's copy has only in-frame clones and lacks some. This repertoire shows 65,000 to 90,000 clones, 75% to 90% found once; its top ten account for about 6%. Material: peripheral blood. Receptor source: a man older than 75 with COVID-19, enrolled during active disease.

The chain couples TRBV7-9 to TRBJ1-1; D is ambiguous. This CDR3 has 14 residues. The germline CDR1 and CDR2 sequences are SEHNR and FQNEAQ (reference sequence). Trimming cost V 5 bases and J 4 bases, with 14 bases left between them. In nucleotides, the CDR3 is TGTGCCAGCAGCCTTGACATGTCGTTCACTGAAGCTTTCTTT. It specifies CASSLDMSFTEAFF.

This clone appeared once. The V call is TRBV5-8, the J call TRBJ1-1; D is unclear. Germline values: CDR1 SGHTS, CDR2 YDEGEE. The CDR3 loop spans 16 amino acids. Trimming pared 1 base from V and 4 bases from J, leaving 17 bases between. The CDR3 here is CASSLNRGSGFTEAFF. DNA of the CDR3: TGTGCCAGCAGCTTGAATCGAGGGTCGGGGTTCACTGAAGCTTTCTTT.

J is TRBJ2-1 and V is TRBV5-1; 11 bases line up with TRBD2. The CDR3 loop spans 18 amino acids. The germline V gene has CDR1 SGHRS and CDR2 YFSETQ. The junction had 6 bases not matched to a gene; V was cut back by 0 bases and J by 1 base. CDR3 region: CASSLVASGGYSYNEQFF. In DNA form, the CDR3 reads TGCGCCAGCAGCTTGGTGGCTAGCGGGGGGTATTCCTACAATGAGCAGTTCTTC.

The CDR3 loop reads CASSLTGEERNGYTF. The CDR3 region has the DNA TGTGCCAGCAGCCTTACAGGGGAGGAAAGAAATGGCTACACCTTC. The rearrangement links TRBV6-6 to TRBJ1-2; 7 nucleotides match TRBD1. Germline-derived CDR1 and CDR2 are MNHNY and SVGAGI (reference sequence). Trimming took 6 bases from V and 6 from J; bases not matched to a gene: 13. The CDR3 contains 15 residues.

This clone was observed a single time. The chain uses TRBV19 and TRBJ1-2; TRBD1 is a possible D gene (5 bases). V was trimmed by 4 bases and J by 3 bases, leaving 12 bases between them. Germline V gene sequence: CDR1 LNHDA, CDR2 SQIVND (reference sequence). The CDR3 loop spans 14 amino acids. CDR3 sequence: CASSTPGGDYGYTF. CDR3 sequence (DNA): TGTGCCAGTAGTACCCCCGGGGGTGACTATGGCTACACCTTC.

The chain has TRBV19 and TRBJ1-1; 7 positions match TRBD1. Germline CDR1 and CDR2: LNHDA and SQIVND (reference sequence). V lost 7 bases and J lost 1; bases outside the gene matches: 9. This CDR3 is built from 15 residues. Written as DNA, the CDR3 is TGTGCCAGTACCCCTAGCGGGACAGCGAACACTGAAGCTTTCTTT. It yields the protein CASTPSGTANTEAFF.

CDR3 nucleotide sequence: TGTGCCAGCAGCTCGCGGACAGCCTCGAACTCCTACGAGCAGTACTTC. The encoded protein is CASSSRTASNSYEQYF. This chain uses TRBV7-8 with TRBJ2-7, with D perhaps matching TRBD1 (6 bases). The CDR3 contains 16 residues. The germline V gene encodes CDR1 SGHVS and CDR2 FQNEAQ. V was pared by 4 bases and J by 0 bases, with 16 bases between.

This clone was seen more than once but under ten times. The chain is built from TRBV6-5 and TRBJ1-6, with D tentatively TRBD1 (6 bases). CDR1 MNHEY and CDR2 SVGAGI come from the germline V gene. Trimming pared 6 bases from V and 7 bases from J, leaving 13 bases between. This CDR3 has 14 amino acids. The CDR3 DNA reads TGTGCCAGCAGAAAGGACAGCTCCAATTCACCCCTCCACTTT. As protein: CASRKDSSNSPLHF.

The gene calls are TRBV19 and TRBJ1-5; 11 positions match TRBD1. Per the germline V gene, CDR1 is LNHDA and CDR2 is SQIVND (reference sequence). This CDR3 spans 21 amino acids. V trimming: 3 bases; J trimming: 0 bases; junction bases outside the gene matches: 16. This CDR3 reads CASSIGRSWTGGVYSNQPQHF. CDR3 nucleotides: TGTGCCAGTAGTATCGGAAGGAGCTGGACAGGGGGCGTTTATAGCAATCAGCCCCAGCATTTT.